This T cell receptor (beta chain) was documented in a study of blood T cell repertoires in COVID-19. The CDR3 consists of 16 residues. Germline V CDR1 and CDR2: SGHRS, YFSETQ. V lost 4 bases and J lost 2; bases outside the gene matches: 3. Libraries were prepared by immunoSEQ multiplex PCR; TCRdb keeps only in-frame clonotypes and omits some of them. The sample has approximately 180,000 clones, around nine tenths seen once; the top ten hold roughly an eighth. The V and J genes are TRBV5-1 and TRBJ2-5; 15 nucleotides line up with TRBD2. This receptor was obtained from a woman in her sixties or seventies with COVID-19, enrolled during active disease. The specimen was peripheral blood. Here the CDR3 reads CASSPGLAGGQETQYF. The CDR3 nucleotides read TGCGCCAGCAGCCCGGGACTAGCGGGAGGACAAGAGACCCAGTACTTC. Full variable domain (outside the CDR3, taken from reference TRBV5-1 and TRBJ2-5): KAGVTQTPRYLIKTRGQQVTLSCSPISGHRSVSWYQQTPGQGLQFLFEYFSETQRNKGNFPGRFSGRQFSNSRSEMNVSTLELGDSALYLCASSPGLAGGQETQYFGPGTRLLVL.